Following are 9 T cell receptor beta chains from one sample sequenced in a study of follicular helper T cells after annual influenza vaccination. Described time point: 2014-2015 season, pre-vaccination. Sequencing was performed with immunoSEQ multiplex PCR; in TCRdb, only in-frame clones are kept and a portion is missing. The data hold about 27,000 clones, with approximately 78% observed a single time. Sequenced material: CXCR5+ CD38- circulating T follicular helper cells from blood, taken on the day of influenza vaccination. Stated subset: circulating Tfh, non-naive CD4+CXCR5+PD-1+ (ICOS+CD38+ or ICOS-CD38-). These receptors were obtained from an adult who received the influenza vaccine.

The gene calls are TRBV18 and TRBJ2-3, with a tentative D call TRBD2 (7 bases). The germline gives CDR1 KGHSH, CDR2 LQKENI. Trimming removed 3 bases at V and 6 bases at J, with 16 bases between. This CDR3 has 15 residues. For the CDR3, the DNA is TGTGCCAGCTCACCCCCGAGGGGGGGAATTGATACGCAGTATTTT. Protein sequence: CASSPPRGGIDTQYF.

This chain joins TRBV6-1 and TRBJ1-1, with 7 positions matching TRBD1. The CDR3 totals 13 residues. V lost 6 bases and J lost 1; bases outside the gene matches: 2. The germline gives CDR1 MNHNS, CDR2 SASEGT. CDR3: CASRGQKNTEAFF. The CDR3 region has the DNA TGTGCCAGCAGGGGACAGAAGAACACTGAAGCTTTCTTT.

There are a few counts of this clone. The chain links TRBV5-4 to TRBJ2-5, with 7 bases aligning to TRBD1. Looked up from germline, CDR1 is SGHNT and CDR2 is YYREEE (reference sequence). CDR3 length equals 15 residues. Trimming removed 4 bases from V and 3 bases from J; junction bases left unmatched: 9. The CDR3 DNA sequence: TGTGCCAGCAGCGTTGGCCCTGGGACAGAAGAGACCCAGTACTTC. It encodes CASSVGPGTEETQYF.

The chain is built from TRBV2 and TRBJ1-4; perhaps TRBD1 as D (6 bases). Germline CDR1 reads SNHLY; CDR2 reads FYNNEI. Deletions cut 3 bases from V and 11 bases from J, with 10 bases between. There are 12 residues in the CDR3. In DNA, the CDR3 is TGTGCCAGCAGTGAGTTGCAGGGGAAACTGTTTTTT. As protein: CASSELQGKLFF.

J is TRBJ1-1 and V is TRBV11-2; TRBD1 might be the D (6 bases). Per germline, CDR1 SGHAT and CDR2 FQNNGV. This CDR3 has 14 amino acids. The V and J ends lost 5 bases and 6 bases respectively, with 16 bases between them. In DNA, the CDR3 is TGTGCCAGCAGCCTAGGGGGAGGTGGCGCTGAAGCTTTCTTT. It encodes CASSLGGGGAEAFF.

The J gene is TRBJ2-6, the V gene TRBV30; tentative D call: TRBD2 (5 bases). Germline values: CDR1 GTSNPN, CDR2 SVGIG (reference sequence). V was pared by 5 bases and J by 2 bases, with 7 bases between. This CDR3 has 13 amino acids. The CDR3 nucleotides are TGTGCCTGGGAGGAGGCTGGGGCCAACGTCCTGACTTTC. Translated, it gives CAWEEAGANVLTF. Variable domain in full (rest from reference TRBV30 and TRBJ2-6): SQTIHQWPATLVQPVGSPLSLECTVEGTSNPNLYWYRQAAGRGLQLLFYSVGIGQISSEVPQNLSASRPQDRQFILSSKKLLLSDSGFYLCAWEEAGANVLTFGAGSRLTVL.

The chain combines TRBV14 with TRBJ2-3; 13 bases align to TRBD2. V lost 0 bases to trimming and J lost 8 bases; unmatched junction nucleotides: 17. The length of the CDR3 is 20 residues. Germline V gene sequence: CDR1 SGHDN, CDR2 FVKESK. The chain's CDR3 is CASSQDIWTSGRRMGGTQYF. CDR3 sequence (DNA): TGTGCCAGCAGCCAAGACATTTGGACTAGCGGGAGACGAATGGGTGGTACGCAGTATTTT.

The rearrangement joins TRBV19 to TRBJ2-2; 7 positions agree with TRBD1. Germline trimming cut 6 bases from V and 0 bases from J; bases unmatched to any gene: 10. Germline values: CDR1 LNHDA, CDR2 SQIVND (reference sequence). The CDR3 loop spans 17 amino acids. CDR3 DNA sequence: TGTGCCAGTAGGAGATCAAGGGGGCAGGCGAACACCGGGGAGCTGTTTTTT. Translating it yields CASRRSRGQANTGELFF.

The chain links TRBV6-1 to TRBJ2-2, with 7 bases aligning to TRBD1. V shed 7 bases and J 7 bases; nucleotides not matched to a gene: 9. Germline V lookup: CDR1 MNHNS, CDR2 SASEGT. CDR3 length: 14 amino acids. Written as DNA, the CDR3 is TGTGCCAGCAAAGTACAGGGGTTGCGCGGGGAGCTGTTTTTT. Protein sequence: CASKVQGLRGELFF.